This TCR beta chain was documented in a study of T-cell reconstitution after alpha-beta-depleted transplantation in children (dated by TCRdb to the mid-2010s). With respect to the entire study: Using TCR repertoire profiling, the study followed T-cell immune reconstitution in a quantitative way in children after TCRalphabeta/CD19-depleted allogeneic hematopoietic cell transplantation. Study-level results and caveats: The frequencies of hyperexpanded clones fell over the following months, and after one year, T-cell counts and TCRbeta diversity were mostly attributed to newly produced T cells. The high TCRbeta diversity at day 60 in some patients was ascribed to recipient T cells and intrathymic progenitors that had survived conditioning. The apparently early alphabetaT-cell count recovery about two months after transplant was reportedly dependent on only several hundred rapidly expanded clones derived from non-depleted graft cells.

This clonotype was seen ten or more times. The antigen it binds to is not known. There are no base qualities to consult, and no much larger clone falls within one base. Libraries were built with PCR. Sequencer: Illumina HiSeq 2500. To normalize quantification of the TCRbeta repertoire, the TCR libraries were built with molecular barcoding that relied on unique molecular identifiers. TCRdb handled the public reads itself, with Q25 trimming in fastp and clone calling in MiXCR, and kept productive beta chains. Each entry is one CDR3 protein sequence, shown with its most common DNA and genes. The sample table records approximately 170,000 distinct CDR3 sequences; roughly 10% of these occur just once. Less than 15% of the sample belongs to the ten largest clones. In the germline V gene (reference sequence), CDR1 corresponds to DFQATT and CDR2 to SNEGSKA. The CDR3, from cysteine to phenylalanine, totals 11 residues. Only the CDR3 DNA is retained, 33 bases long and in frame from the first base. V sheds 0 bases and J sheds 4 bases, leaving 4 bases between their ends.

The sample's treatment or condition label is to be understood as: allogeneic hematopoietic cell transplantation with graft depleted of TCRalphabeta T cells and CD19 B cells. The children who served as transplant recipients had been given grafts of TCRalphabeta/CD19-depleted allogeneic hematopoietic cells. The clonotype was recovered from a boy aged 2-9 years with acute myeloid leukemia, due to receive a stem cell transplant. The source material was PBMCs, sampled before TCRalphabeta/CD19-depleted stem cell transplant. The rearrangement combines TRBV20-1 with TRBJ2-7; too little of a D gene remains to name it. The DNA sequence is as follows: TGCAGTGCTAGAGAAGGGTACGAGCAGTACTTC. Protein translation: CSAREGYEQYF.